This T cell receptor beta chain comes out of a study of monozygotic twins with inflammatory bowel disease. Overall study results and limits: Twins with IBD had fewer clonotypes in common with others than healthy twins, particularly during disease activity. Twin concordance left repertoire similarity unchanged, with limited power a possible explanation for this lack of difference.

Sampling involved one blood draw (roughly 2.4 ml) for every donor. To note about this clonotype: The target antigen is unknown.

TCRdb re-called the 5' RACE reads; one entry per CDR3 protein, DNA not given. Its clone listing holds about 450,000 distinct CDR3 sequences. Germline lookup yields CDR1 SGHTA and CDR2 FQGTGA. CDR3 length: 15 amino acids. The chain combines TRBV7-3 with TRBJ2-6; TCRdb proposes TRBD1, but this gene call is untestable without DNA. This clonotype was sampled from a human donor with ulcerative colitis or Crohn's disease, or a healthy co-twin of an affected twin (not recorded which). What was sequenced was blood. The CDR3 loop is CASSLNPHGANVLTF.